This T cell receptor (beta chain) was found in a study of response to subunit inactivated influenza vaccine. Overall study findings and caveats: The authors suggested that every seasonal influenza vaccination recruits few new T cells.

CDR3 length: 16 amino acids. Germline CDR1 and CDR2: KGHDR and SFDVKD. V trimming: 1 base; J trimming: 4 bases; junction bases outside the gene matches: 5. Only a few counts were recorded for this clonotype. Its antigen remains unknown. TCRdb recomputed calls from the RT-PCR reads with MiXCR, one row per CDR3 protein. The table shows about 700,000 distinct CDR3 sequences, with about 15% occurring only once. The clonotype originates from a man aged 45-65 years who received an inactivated influenza vaccine. The starting material was PBMCs from blood, obtained around 14 days before vaccination. J is TRBJ2-1 and V is TRBV24-1; 8 bases map to TRBD2. CDR3 residues: CATSDFGGGRYNEQFF. CDR3 nucleotide sequence: TGTGCCACCAGTGATTTCGGGGGCGGGAGGTACAATGAGCAGTTCTTC.